Below are 5 T cell receptor beta chains sequenced from a single sample in a study of cytomegalovirus exposure and HLA in healthy donors. The study ran its PCR with 60 Vbeta and 13 Jbeta primers. This table comes from immunoSEQ multiplex PCR, and its TCRdb copy is limited to in-frame clones, with some not included. The sample holds 120,000 or so clones, roughly four fifths seen once. Input material: PBMCs. The receptor source for this set is a young man in good health and CMV-seronegative.

This clone was counted a few times. This chain joins TRBV18 and TRBJ1-2; D gene unclear. Germline V gene sequence: CDR1 KGHSH, CDR2 LQKENI. This CDR3 is 15 amino acids long. V was cut by 0 bases and J by 6 bases, with 14 bases left in between. CDR3 bases: TGTGCCAGCTCACCACCGCTCACTAGGGTCGATGGCTACACCTTC. Encoded protein: CASSPPLTRVDGYTF.

The J gene is TRBJ2-7, the V gene TRBV9; the match to TRBD2 covers 10 bases. The CDR3 has 15 residues. CDR1 is SGDLS, CDR2 YYNGEE, per germline. With 1 base clipped from V and 6 bases from J, the junction kept 7 bases outside the gene matches. The CDR3 region is CASSVKSSGGGEQYF. The CDR3, as DNA: TGTGCCAGCAGCGTAAAGTCTAGCGGGGGTGGCGAGCAGTACTTC.

This chain joins TRBV5-6 and TRBJ1-1; the D is unclear. The germline V gene encodes CDR1 SGHDT and CDR2 YYEEEE. The CDR3 runs to 13 residues. With 2 bases removed from V and 1 base from J, the gap between germline ends came to 6 bases. CDR3 DNA sequence: TGTGCCAGCAGCTTTAGCGGGAACACTGAAGCTTTCTTT. The encoded protein is CASSFSGNTEAFF.

The chain employs TRBV2 and TRBJ2-7; D perhaps matches TRBD2 (6 bases). The V gene lost 10 bases and the J gene lost 3 bases, with 13 bases spanning the gap. This CDR3 contains 12 residues. Germline lookup yields CDR1 SNHLY and CDR2 FYNNEI. As DNA, the CDR3 is TGTGCCATCATCCTCGGGGGCTACGAGCAGTACTTC. It specifies CAIILGGYEQYF.

The chain joins TRBV4-2 to TRBJ1-2, with D perhaps TRBD1 (6 bases). CDR1 is LGHNA, CDR2 YNFKEQ, per germline. V was cut by 1 base and J by 3 bases, with 9 bases left in between. The CDR3 length is 14 residues. The CDR3 coding sequence is TGTGCCAGCAGCCAAGCGAACAGGGACTATGGCTACACCTTC. As protein: CASSQANRDYGYTF.